This T cell receptor beta chain was retrieved from a study of read filtering for tumor transcriptome and immune sequencing. Background on the study: TCR-mapped reads were about 3.5 to 10.27 million with IR-seq versus roughly 85 to 1,300 with RNA-seq. Study results and limitations: IR-seq captured clonotypes deeper and more reliably than RNA-seq. Dropping single-read clonotypes raised IR-seq and RNA-seq shared-clonotype correlation.

Notes on this clonotype: The antigen remains undetermined. This may be a read error: a much more frequent sequence differs by one nucleotide.

The library was built from about 0.4 ug RNA with molecular barcoded adaptors for alpha/delta and beta/gamma chains. One entry per CDR3 protein, called by TCRdb with MiXCR from the reads. The table records some 62,000 distinct CDR3 sequences, roughly 14% of them present only once. At the time of active disease, bone marrow was collected from every patient. The germline CDR1 and CDR2 sequences are SGHTA and FQGNSA. Trimming removed 7 bases from V and 4 bases from J, with 11 bases in between. The CDR3 runs 12 residues. The sequenced sample was a population of CD138-negative cells sorted from bone marrow. The rearrangement links TRBV7-2 to TRBJ2-7, with no clear D. This TCR came from a donor aged 40 or older with multiple myeloma. The CDR3 nucleotides read TGTGCCAGCATCTGGGTCGAGTACGAGCAGTACTTC. It translates to CASIWVEYEQYF.